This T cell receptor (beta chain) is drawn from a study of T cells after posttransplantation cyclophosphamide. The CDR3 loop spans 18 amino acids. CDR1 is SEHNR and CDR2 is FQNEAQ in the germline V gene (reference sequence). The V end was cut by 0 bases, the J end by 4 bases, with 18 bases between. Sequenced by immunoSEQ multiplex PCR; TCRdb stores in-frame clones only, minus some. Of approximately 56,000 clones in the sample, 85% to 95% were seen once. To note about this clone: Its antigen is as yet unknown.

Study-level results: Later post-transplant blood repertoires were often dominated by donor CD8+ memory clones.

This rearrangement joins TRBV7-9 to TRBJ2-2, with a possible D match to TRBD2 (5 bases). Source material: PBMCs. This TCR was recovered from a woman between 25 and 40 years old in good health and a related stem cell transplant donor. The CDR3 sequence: CASSLAWDVEGTTGELFF. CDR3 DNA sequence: TGTGCCAGCAGCTTAGCATGGGATGTCGAGGGAACCACCGGGGAGCTGTTTTTT. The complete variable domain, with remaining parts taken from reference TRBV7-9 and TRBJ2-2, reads DTGVSQNPRHKITKRGQNVTFRCDPISEHNRLYWYRQTLGQGPEFLTYFQNEAQLEKSRLLSDRFSAERPKGSFSTLEIQRTEQGDSAMYLCASSLAWDVEGTTGELFFGEGSRLTVL.